The present T cell receptor beta chain was sequenced within a study of T cell repertoires in cytomegalovirus infection. About the study: Recently identified HLA-C-restricted CMV epitopes were among the peptides used. Indications came from public TCR beta signatures; they pointed to CMV infection and to a matching HLA type. Overall study findings and caveats: Carriers of CMV and the relevant HLA type were discriminated by public TCR beta frequency. HLA-C-restricted, CMV-specific TCR beta clonotypes were dominant ex vivo.

One entry per CDR3 protein results from TCRdb running MiXCR on the reads. The sample consists of about 890,000 distinct CDR3 sequences, 25% to 40% of them appearing once. V shed 3 bases and J 10 bases; nucleotides not matched to a gene: 9. The germline V gene has CDR1 LGHDT and CDR2 YNNKEL (reference sequence). The CDR3 length is 15 residues. Only one count was recorded for this clonotype. Its antigen is undetermined. The source of this sequence is a human donor in good health (CMV status not recorded). Some clones in this sample may be carry-over from other donors' samples. Sample: cultured CD8+ T cells from PBMCs, taken from culture after CMV antigen stimulation. The chain uses TRBV3-1 and TRBJ2-1, with 10 nucleotides matching TRBD2. The CDR3 nucleotides are TGTGCCAGCAGCCACGGGGCTAGCGGGGGCCCGGAGCAGTTCTTC. This codes for CASSHGASGGPEQFF.